A selection of T cell receptor beta chains follows, all from one sample in a study of shared clonotypes between healthy human individuals. Clones were read by immunoSEQ multiplex PCR, and TCRdb kept only the in-frame ones, dropping some. The top ten clones hold 0.067% of a sample with 180,000 or so clones, over 85% of them seen once. Sequencing was performed on naive CD4+ T cells sorted from blood. The receptors shown here come from a woman aged 30 to 39 in good health. CDR3s leave out the opening cysteine and the closing phenylalanine or tryptophan. Each record gives: V gene, J gene, CDR3 protein.

v_gene: TRBV6-5
j_gene: .
CDR3aa: ASSYSRLASSYEQY

v_gene: TRBV28
j_gene: TRBJ2-7
CDR3aa: ASSQGQGWYEQY

v_gene: TRBV11-2
j_gene: TRBJ2-7
CDR3aa: ASSFRQVHYEQY

v_gene: TRBV2
j_gene: TRBJ1-6
CDR3aa: ASRTDRMNSPLH

v_gene: TRBV7-2
j_gene: TRBJ1-5
CDR3aa: ASSLGTGGKPQH

v_gene: TRBV28
j_gene: TRBJ2-7
CDR3aa: ASRSPGTGDYEQY

v_gene: TRBV4-1
j_gene: TRBJ1-4
CDR3aa: ASSPGTGGEKLF

v_gene: TRBV10-3
j_gene: TRBJ1-5
CDR3aa: AIAQALDQPQH

v_gene: TRBV11-3
j_gene: TRBJ2-2
CDR3aa: ASSLGGTGHTGELF

v_gene: TRBV5-4
j_gene: TRBJ1-1
CDR3aa: ASSLGEGWAF

v_gene: TRBV19
j_gene: TRBJ2-2
CDR3aa: ASSSGRAAGELF

v_gene: TRBV2
j_gene: TRBJ1-5
CDR3aa: ASSVRSEAQH

v_gene: TRBV18
j_gene: TRBJ1-1
CDR3aa: ASSPGAWSEAF

v_gene: TRBV5-1
j_gene: TRBJ2-2
CDR3aa: ASSRTGLRNTGELF

v_gene: TRBV25-1
j_gene: TRBJ1-3
CDR3aa: ASSAGGAGNTIY

v_gene: TRBV7-2
j_gene: TRBJ2-7
CDR3aa: ASSRDRGYEQY

v_gene: TRBV10-3
j_gene: TRBJ1-4
CDR3aa: AISGDRGGEEKLF

v_gene: TRBV6-5
j_gene: TRBJ1-4
CDR3aa: ASSRGGRLDEKLF

v_gene: TRBV6-1
j_gene: TRBJ1-2
CDR3aa: ASSEAGDYGYT

v_gene: TRBV6-6
j_gene: TRBJ2-7
CDR3aa: ASSQDSPSYEQY

v_gene: TRBV5-1
j_gene: TRBJ2-7
CDR3aa: ASKVDHGDTAYEQY

v_gene: TRBV7-9
j_gene: TRBJ2-7
CDR3aa: ASSHRDRGLYEQY